These 10 T cell receptor beta chains were sequenced from one sample in a study of CD8 T cells in ankylosing spondylitis (dated 2017 in TCRdb). Receptor amplification or capture employed 5' RACE. The sequencing machine was an Illumina HiSeq 2500. TCRdb reprocessing: public reads trimmed at Q25 with fastp, clones called with MiXCR, in-frame beta chains kept. Each CDR3 protein gets just one entry, which takes the most common genes and DNA from the rows behind it. A total of some 140,000 distinct CDR3 sequences appear in this sample, roughly 8% of them only once. 7.3% of the sample is taken by the ten largest. The specimen sequenced was synovial fluid, either unsorted or a sorted T cell fraction (not recorded which). The receptors here all came from a male donor with ankylosing spondylitis.

This clonotype has more than one count but fewer than ten. The chain combines TRBV30 with TRBJ1-2; D may be TRBD1 (6 bases). V lost 4 bases, J lost 7 bases, and 19 bases lay in between. The CDR3 contains 14 residues. CDR1 GTSNPN and CDR2 SVGIG come from the germline V gene (reference sequence). As DNA, the CDR3 is TGTGCCTGGACAATGGAGGCAGGGGCTTTTGGCTACACCTTC. It is translated as CAWTMEAGAFGYTF.

This clonotype was seen a few times. The chain uses TRBV18 and TRBJ2-1; D not certain. Trimming removed 2 bases at V and 5 bases at J, with 10 bases between. Germline V gene sequence: CDR1 KGHSH, CDR2 LQKENI. The CDR3 length is 14 residues. The DNA for the CDR3 is TGTGCCAGCTCACCATTTTTTGAGGACAATGAGCAGTTCTTC. This sequence encodes CASSPFFEDNEQFF.

This clonotype was counted ten times or more. Relative to the germline gene, one junction end is altered; a read error may explain this. CDR3 in amino acids: CASSRDSTDTQYF. CDR3 nucleotides: TGTGCTAGCAGCCGGGACAGCACAGATACGCAGTATTTT. The chain has TRBV7-7 and TRBJ2-3; TRBD1 or TRBD2 may be the D gene (5 bases each). The CDR3 covers 13 residues. Per the germline V gene, CDR1 is SSHAT and CDR2 is FNYEAQ (reference sequence).

This clonotype turned up a few times. This chain uses TRBV7-9 with TRBJ2-3; D call uncertain. The CDR3 sequence is 14 residues long. In germline, CDR1 is SEHNR, CDR2 FQNEAQ (reference sequence). V lost 1 base and J 2 bases, leaving 7 bases between the germline ends. The CDR3 spells CASSLGIFTDTQYF. CDR3 coding DNA: TGTGCCAGCAGCTTAGGGATCTTCACAGATACGCAGTATTTT.

This clonotype has only a few counts. V usage is TRBV28 and J usage is TRBJ1-1; D is unclear. The CDR3 is 17 residues long. Trimming cost V 4 bases and J 1 base, with 19 bases left between them. Germline CDR1 is MDHEN and CDR2 is SYDVKM. CDR3 amino acids: CASSSRSDPTANTEAFF. CDR3 bases: TGTGCCAGCAGTTCCCGATCAGACCCGACGGCGAACACTGAAGCTTTCTTT.

The V and J genes are TRBV19 and TRBJ2-7; 11 nucleotides line up with TRBD1. Losses at the gene ends were 3 bases for V and 3 bases for J; bases not matched to a gene: 4. Germline CDR1 reads LNHDA; CDR2 reads SQIVND (reference sequence). This CDR3 comprises 15 residues. The CDR3 loop reads CASSISGTGGYEQYF. The CDR3 bases are TGTGCCAGTAGTATCTCAGGGACAGGGGGCTACGAGCAGTACTTC.

This clonotype was detected a few times. The rearrangement uses TRBV11-2 and TRBJ2-1; TRBD1 might be the D (5 bases). V lost 1 base, J lost 8 bases, and 12 bases lay in between. The length of the CDR3 is 14 residues. Germline loops: CDR1 SGHAT, CDR2 FQNNGV. CDR3 in amino acids: CASSLGAWGDEQFF. DNA for the CDR3: TGTGCCAGCAGCTTAGGGGCTTGGGGCGATGAGCAGTTCTTC.

V and J are TRBV11-2 and TRBJ2-3; tentative D call: TRBD2 (6 bases). The germline CDR1 and CDR2 sequences are SGHAT and FQNNGV. This CDR3 is built from 13 residues. Trimming took off 0 bases at V and 6 bases at J, with 7 bases between the two ends. Here the CDR3 reads CASSLERGDTQYF. The DNA of the CDR3 is TGTGCCAGCAGCTTAGAACGGGGGGATACGCAGTATTTT. The full variable domain, rest sourced from reference TRBV11-2 and TRBJ2-3, is EAGVAQSPRYKIIEKRQSVAFWCNPISGHATLYWYQQILGQGPKLLIQFQNNGVVDDSQLPKDRFSAERLKGVDSTLKIQPAKLEDSAVYLCASSLERGDTQYFGPGTRLTVL.

This rearrangement joins TRBV7-3 to TRBJ2-3; 9 bases map to TRBD1. From germline, CDR1 is SGHTA and CDR2 FQGTGA. The length of the CDR3 is 15 residues. J lost 4 bases, V lost 1 base, and 3 bases had no gene match. Here the CDR3 reads CASSLIGDRADTQYF. The CDR3, as DNA: TGTGCCAGCAGCTTAATAGGGGACAGGGCAGATACGCAGTATTTT.

This clonotype was detected many times. V is TRBV20-1 and J is TRBJ2-7; 10 bases map to TRBD1. The CDR3 is made up of 15 amino acids. With V trimmed by 1 base and J by 1 base, 4 bases remained unmatched. The germline V gene encodes CDR1 DFQATT and CDR2 SNEGSKA (reference sequence). This CDR3 is CSARAGTGESYEQYF. The CDR3 DNA reads TGCAGTGCTAGAGCCGGGACAGGGGAATCCTACGAGCAGTACTTC.